A selection of T cell receptor beta chains follows, all from one sample in a study of metastatic and nonmetastatic thyroid tumors. TCRdb re-analyzed the PCR reads through MiXCR. The table has under 20,000 clones, roughly 23% seen once. The sample taken for sequencing was tumor tissue. Receptors originate from a female donor with papillary thyroid cancer or a benign thyroid nodule (not recorded which). Some clones in this sample may be carry-over from other donors' samples. Each CDR3 is given with its conserved first and last residue. D genes are given only for firm matches. For some rows the clone size is stated as once, few or many, or as a class when expanded; others skip it.

clone_size | d_call | j_call | v_call | cdr3_nt | cdr3_aa
many | . | TRBJ2-1 | TRBV7-9 | TGTGCCAGCAGCTTAGAACGGAACAATGAGCAGTTCTTC | CASSLERNNEQFF
medium-sized | . | TRBJ1-2 | TRBV30 | TGTGCCTGGAGACCCAAAATCCCGACAGTAAGGGTGGGTGGCTACACCTTC | CAWRPKIPTVRVGGYTF
many | TRBD1 | TRBJ2-7 | TRBV2 | TGTGCCAGCGGGGCAGGGGGCAAATACGAGCAGTACTTC | CASGAGGKYEQYF
many | . | TRBJ2-1 | TRBV12-3/TRBV12-4 | TGTGCCAGCAACACTGAAGGGGATGAGCAGTTCTTC | CASNTEGDEQFF
many | . | TRBJ2-3 | TRBV5-6 | TGTGCCAGCAGGCTGACTAGCACAGATACGCAGTATTTT | CASRLTSTDTQYF
many | TRBD2 | TRBJ2-1 | TRBV6-2/TRBV6-3 | TGTGCCAGCAGGGCTAGCGGGAGGGTCAACAATGAGCAGTTCTTC | CASRASGRVNNEQFF
many | TRBD2 | TRBJ2-7 | TRBV20-1 | TGCAGTGCTAACGGCCTAGCGGGACCCTCCTACGAGCAGTACTTC | CSANGLAGPSYEQYF
many | . | TRBJ2-1 | TRBV6-1 | TGTGCCAGCAGTAGAAATGAGCAGTTCTTC | CASSRNEQFF
many | . | TRBJ2-7 | TRBV5-1 | TGCGCCAGCACCCGAGGTGGGGGGCCCTACGAGCAGTACTTC | CASTRGGGPYEQYF
. | . | TRBJ2-3 | TRBV19 | TGTGCCAGTAGCATGTTTCTGACAGATACGCAGTATTTT | CASSMFLTDTQYF
. | . | TRBJ1-1 | TRBV9 | TGTGCCAGCAGCGTAGCTTTGACGAACACTGAAGCTTTCTTT | CASSVALTNTEAFF
. | . | TRBJ1-1 | TRBV9 | TGTGCCAGCAGCGTAGGTCGGGCAGGGGAAGCTTTCTTT | CASSVGRAGEAFF
. | . | TRBJ2-6 | TRBV9 | TGTGCCAGCAGCCCCCAGACCCGATACTCTGGGGCCAACGTCCTGACTTTC | CASSPQTRYSGANVLTF
many | . | TRBJ2-5 | TRBV12-3/TRBV12-4 | TGTGCCAGCAGTTTAAGGACGGCTCAAGAGACCCAGTACTTC | CASSLRTAQETQYF
many | TRBD2 | TRBJ2-2 | TRBV19 | TGTGCCAGTAAGCTACTAGCGGGAGGGCCAGGCACCGGGGAGCTGTTTTTT | CASKLLAGGPGTGELFF
. | TRBD2 | TRBJ2-2 | TRBV5-6 | TGTGCCACCAGGGACTACCACACCGGGGAGCTGTTTTTT | CATRDYHTGELFF
. | . | TRBJ1-1 | TRBV13 | TGTGCCAGCAGCCCCCGCGGACACATGAACACTGAAGCTTTCTTT | CASSPRGHMNTEAFF
many | TRBD1 | TRBJ2-1 | TRBV28 | TGTGCCAGCAGTACCGGGACAGGGCATCGTGAGCAGTTCTTC | CASSTGTGHREQFF
many | . | TRBJ2-7 | TRBV28 | TGTGCCAGCAGTCCCCTATGGCGGTTCTACGAGCAGTACTTC | CASSPLWRFYEQYF
many | TRBD2 | TRBJ2-7 | TRBV27 | TGTGCCAGCAGTCCGGGGGGGACTAGCGCCAAGAAGTACTTC | CASSPGGTSAKKYF
many | . | TRBJ2-4 | TRBV4-2 | TGTGCCAGCAGCCAAGCCCTCTCTGGGCAGGCTCTAGCCAAAAACATTCAGTACTTC | CASSQALSGQALAKNIQYF
medium-sized | TRBD2 | TRBJ2-7 | TRBV20-1 | TGCAGTGCTAGAGATTCGGCGGGAGCCACCTACGAGCAGTACTTC | CSARDSAGATYEQYF
many | . | TRBJ2-3 | TRBV29-1 | TGCAGCGTTGATCTGGCAGGGTCGCAGTATTTT | CSVDLAGSQYF